The T cell receptor beta chain described here comes from a study of spatial heterogeneity in lung cancer. At the level of the study: The count of detected beta-chain sequences consistently exceeded that of alpha-chain sequences. Study conclusions and caveats: Ubiquitous nonsynonymous mutations were tracked by counts of ubiquitous expanded TCRs, and regional ones by counts of regional expanded TCRs. Tumor mutation count correlated with how many alpha and beta TCRs expanded intratumorally. Alpha chains reached an estimated coverage of approximately 6.5% of tumor T cells, and beta chains roughly 13%.

TCRdb ran MiXCR on the 5' RACE reads and lists one entry per CDR3 protein. Here the sample spans about 13,000 distinct CDR3 sequences, around 6.3% being singletons. This clonotype appeared many times. What it binds is not known. Time point described: sample taken at primary tumor resection. The sequences come from lung tumor tissue, collected at surgery. This receptor was obtained from a female donor with early-stage non-small cell lung cancer.

In nucleotides, the CDR3 is TGTGCCAGCAGTCGTTCAAGAATCGAGCAGTACTTC. Translation gives CASSRSRIEQYF. The V call is TRBV2, the J call TRBJ2-7; D gene unclear. Trimming cost V 5 bases and J 6 bases, with 11 bases left between them. This CDR3 contains 12 residues. CDR1 and CDR2 from the germline V gene are SNHLY and FYNNEI.